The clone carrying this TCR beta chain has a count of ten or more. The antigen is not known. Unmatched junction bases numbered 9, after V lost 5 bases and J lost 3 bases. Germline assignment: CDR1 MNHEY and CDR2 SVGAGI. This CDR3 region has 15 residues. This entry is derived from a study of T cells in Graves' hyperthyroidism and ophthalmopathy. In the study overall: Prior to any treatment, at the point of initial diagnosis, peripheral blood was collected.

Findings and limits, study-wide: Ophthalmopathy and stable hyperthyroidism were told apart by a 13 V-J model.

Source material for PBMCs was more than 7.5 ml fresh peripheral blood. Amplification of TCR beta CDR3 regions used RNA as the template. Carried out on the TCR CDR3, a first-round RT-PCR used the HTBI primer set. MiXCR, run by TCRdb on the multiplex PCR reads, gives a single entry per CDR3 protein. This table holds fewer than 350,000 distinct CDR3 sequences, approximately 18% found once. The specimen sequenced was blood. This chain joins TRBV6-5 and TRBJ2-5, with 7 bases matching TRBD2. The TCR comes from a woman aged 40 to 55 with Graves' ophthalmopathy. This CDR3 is CASSLWGGGEETQYF. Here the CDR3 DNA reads TGTGCCAGCAGTCTTTGGGGGGGGGGAGAAGAGACCCAGTACTTC.